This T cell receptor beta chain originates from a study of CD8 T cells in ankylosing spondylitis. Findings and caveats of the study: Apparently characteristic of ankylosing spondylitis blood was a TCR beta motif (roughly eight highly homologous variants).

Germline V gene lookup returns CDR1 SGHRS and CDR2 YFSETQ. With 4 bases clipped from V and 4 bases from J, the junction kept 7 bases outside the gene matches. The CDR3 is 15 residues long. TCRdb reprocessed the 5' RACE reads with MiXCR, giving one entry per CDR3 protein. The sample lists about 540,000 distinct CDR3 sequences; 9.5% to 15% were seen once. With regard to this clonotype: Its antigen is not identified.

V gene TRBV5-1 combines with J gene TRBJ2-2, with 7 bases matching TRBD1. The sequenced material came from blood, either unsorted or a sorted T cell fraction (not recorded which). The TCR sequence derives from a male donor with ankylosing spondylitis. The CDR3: CASSPQTGVTGELFF. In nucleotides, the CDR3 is TGCGCCAGCAGCCCCCAAACAGGGGTCACCGGGGAGCTGTTTTTT.